A single count supports the clone carrying this T cell receptor (beta chain). The antigen is not known. The sample comes from a study of cytomegalovirus exposure and HLA in healthy donors. About the research overall: An earlier analysis found 100 million or so unique TCR beta sequences from approximately 200 million T cells.

The PCR employed 60 Vbeta primers together with 13 Jbeta primers. The repertoire was sequenced with immunoSEQ multiplex PCR; TCRdb's copy has only in-frame clones and lacks some. The sample consists of about 120,000 clones, about 78% of them appearing once. General observations from the study: Follow-up analysis seemed to connect common viral pathogens with several of the most significant clusters identified. A previous analysis found most TCR beta V segments productive roughly 87% or roughly 30% of the time.

Input material: PBMCs. This receptor was obtained from a woman aged 40 to 55 in good health and CMV-seropositive.

The CDR3 protein is CASSQGAGTGDSPLHF. In DNA form, the CDR3 reads TGCGCCAGCAGCCAAGGGGCGGGGACAGGGGATTCACCCCTCCACTTT. The chain combines TRBV4-1 with TRBJ1-6, with 10 bases aligning to TRBD1. Germline V gene lookup returns CDR1 MGHRA and CDR2 YSYEKL. The CDR3 loop spans 16 amino acids. The V and J ends lost 1 base and 8 bases, in that order; junction bases with no gene match: 5.